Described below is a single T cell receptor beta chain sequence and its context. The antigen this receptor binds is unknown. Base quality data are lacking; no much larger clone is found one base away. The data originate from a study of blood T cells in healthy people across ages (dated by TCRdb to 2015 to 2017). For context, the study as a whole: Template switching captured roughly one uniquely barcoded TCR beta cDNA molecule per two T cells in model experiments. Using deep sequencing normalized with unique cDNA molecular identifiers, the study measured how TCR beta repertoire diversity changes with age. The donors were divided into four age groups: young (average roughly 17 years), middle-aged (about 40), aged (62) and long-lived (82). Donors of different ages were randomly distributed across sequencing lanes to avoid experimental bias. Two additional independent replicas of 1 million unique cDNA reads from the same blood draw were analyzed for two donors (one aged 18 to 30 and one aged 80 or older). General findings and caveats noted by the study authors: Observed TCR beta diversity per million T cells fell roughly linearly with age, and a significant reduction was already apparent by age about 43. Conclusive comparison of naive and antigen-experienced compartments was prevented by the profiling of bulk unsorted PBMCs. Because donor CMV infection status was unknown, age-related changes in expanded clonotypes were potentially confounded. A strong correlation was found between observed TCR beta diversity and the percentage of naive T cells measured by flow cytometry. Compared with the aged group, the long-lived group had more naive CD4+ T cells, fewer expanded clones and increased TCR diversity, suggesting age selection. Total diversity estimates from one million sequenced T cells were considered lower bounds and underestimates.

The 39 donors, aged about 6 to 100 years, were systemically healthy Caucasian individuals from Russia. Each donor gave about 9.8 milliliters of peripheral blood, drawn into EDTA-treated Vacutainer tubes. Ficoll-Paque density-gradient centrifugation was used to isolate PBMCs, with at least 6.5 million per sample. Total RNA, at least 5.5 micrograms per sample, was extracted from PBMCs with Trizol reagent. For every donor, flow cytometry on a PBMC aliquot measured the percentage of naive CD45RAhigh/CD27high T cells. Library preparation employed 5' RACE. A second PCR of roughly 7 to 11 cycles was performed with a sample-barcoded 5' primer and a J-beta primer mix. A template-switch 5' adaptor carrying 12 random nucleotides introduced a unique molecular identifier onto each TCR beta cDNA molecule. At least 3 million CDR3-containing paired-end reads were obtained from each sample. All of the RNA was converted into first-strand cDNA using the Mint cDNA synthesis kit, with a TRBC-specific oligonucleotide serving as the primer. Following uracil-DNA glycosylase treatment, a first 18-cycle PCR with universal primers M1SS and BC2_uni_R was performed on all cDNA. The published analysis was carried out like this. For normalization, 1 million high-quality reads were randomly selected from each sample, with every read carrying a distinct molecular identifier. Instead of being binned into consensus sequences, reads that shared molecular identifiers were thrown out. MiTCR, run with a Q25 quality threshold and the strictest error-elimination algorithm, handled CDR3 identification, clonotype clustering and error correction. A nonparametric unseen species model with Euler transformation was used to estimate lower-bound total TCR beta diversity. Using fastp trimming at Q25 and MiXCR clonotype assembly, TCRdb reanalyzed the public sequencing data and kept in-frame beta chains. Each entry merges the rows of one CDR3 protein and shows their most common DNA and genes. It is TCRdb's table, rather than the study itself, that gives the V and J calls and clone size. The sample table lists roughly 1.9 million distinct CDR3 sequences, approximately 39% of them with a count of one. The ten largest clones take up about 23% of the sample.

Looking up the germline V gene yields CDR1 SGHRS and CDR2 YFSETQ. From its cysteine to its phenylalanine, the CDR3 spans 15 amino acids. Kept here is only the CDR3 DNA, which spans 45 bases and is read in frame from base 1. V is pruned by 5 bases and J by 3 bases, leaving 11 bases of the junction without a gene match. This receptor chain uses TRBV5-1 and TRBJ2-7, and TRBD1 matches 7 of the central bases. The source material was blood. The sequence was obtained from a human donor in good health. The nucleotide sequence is TGCGCCAGCAGACGTGGACAGGACTCCTACTACGAGCAGTACTTC. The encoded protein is CASRRGQDSYYEQYF.